The sequence of this T cell receptor beta chain was determined in a study of T cell repertoires in cytomegalovirus infection. TCRdb reprocessed the reads via MiXCR and lists one record per CDR3 protein. The sample comprises around 120,000 distinct CDR3 sequences, more than 7% of which are singletons, and about a tenth rests with the top ten. Only a few counts were recorded for this clonotype. In germline, CDR1 is SQVTM, CDR2 ANQGSEA. The J segment lost 6 bases and the V segment lost 7 bases, leaving 12 bases of the junction unmatched. The CDR3 is 14 amino acids. This chain connects TRBV29-1 to TRBJ2-3; 8 positions agree with TRBD2. The material sequenced was PBMCs. The TCR sequence derives from a human donor in good health (CMV status not recorded). Some clones in this sample may be carry-over from other donors' samples. The CDR3 coding sequence is TGCAGCGCTGAGCCATCAGCGGGGGTGGATACGCAGTATTTT. Translation: CSAEPSAGVDTQYF.